This TCR beta chain emerged from a study of T cells expressing NK-cell markers. TCRdb reprocessed the 5' RACE reads, with one entry per CDR3 protein and no DNA. Seen in this sample are roughly 300,000 distinct CDR3 sequences; the ten most common clones hold around 4.2%. This CDR3 is 16 amino acids long. Per germline, CDR1 LGHNA and CDR2 YSLEER. The sequence was collected from a woman aged 18-70 years in good health. The chain has TRBV4-3 and TRBJ2-7; TCRdb reports TRBD1, a call that lacks DNA to check it against. Sequencing input: blood T cells: a sorted CD56 or NKG2C T cell subset, CD4+ or CD8+ T cells, or bulk PBMC T cells (not recorded which). CDR3: CASSQGAGTAYYEQYF.